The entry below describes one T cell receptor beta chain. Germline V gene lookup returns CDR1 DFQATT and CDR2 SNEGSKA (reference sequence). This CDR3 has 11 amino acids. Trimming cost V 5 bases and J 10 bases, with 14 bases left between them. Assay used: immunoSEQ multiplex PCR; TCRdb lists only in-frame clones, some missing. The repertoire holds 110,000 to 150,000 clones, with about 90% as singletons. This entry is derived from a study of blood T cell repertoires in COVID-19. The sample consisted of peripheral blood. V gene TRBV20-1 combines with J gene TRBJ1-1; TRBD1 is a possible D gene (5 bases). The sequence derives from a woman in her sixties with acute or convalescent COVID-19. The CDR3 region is CSAARGVGAFF. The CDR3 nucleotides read TGCAGTGCTGCACGGGGGGTGGGAGCTTTCTTT.